This T cell receptor beta chain comes out of a study of shared clonotypes between healthy human individuals. Everyone who donated was a Caucasian adult who lived in Nashville, Tennessee. With regard to this clone: Its antigen remains unidentified.

Repertoires were generated with immunoSEQ multiplex PCR, while TCRdb's copy carries only in-frame clones and drops some. Among 1.6 million or so clones listed, around 98.5% were seen once. Study findings and constraints: Several donors held about 4.6% of naive CD4 clonotypes in common. Some clonotypes were shared by all four sorted-subset donors, while others were not shared. The non-shared ones had lower generation probabilities than the shared ones.

Trimming left V 4 bases short and J 5 bases short, with 19 bases between. The germline V gene has CDR1 SGHRS and CDR2 YFSETQ. The CDR3 spans 16 residues. The receptor was isolated from a man aged 25 to 40 in good health. The sequenced sample was naive CD4+ T cells sorted from blood. Subset given: CD45RA+ positively selected. The chain combines TRBV5-1 with TRBJ1-3; D is perhaps TRBD1 (5 bases). The DNA of the CDR3 is TGCGCCAGCAGCCTGGCAGACAGTCAAAACCGAAACACCATATATTTT. Protein sequence: CASSLADSQNRNTIYF.